A single sample is the source of the 26 T cell receptor beta chains below, sequenced in a study of T-cell memory formation after mild COVID-19. TCRdb independently ran MiXCR on the 5' RACE reads; one entry per CDR3 protein. Of about 470,000 distinct CDR3 sequences in the sample, 15% to 20% are singletons; the top ten hold over 9%. Sequencing was performed on PBMCs or a T cell subset sorted from them (not recorded which). Every receptor here comes from an adult woman who had mild COVID-19 (a few samples of this study predate the infection). Cell type and time point are not known.

CDR3 loop: CASSLHPTVKYLQSHRNTIYF. As DNA, the CDR3 is TGCGCCAGCAGCTTGCACCCGACGGTGAAATACTTGCAGTCCCATCGAAACACCATATATTTT. This chain uses TRBV5-1 with TRBJ1-3; unclear D gene. Germline CDR1 and CDR2: SGHRS and YFSETQ. The CDR3 consists of 21 residues. V was pared by 1 base and J by 5 bases, with 31 bases between.

The genes are TRBV20-1 and TRBJ2-7; no definite D call. V dropped 2 bases and J dropped 2 bases, with 13 bases sitting between them. Germline CDR1 reads DFQATT; CDR2 reads SNEGSKA (reference sequence). CDR3 length equals 14 residues. The CDR3 loop is CSARTIDPTYEQYF. DNA of the CDR3: TGCAGTGCTAGAACAATAGACCCGACCTACGAGCAGTACTTC.

This clonotype was picked up a small number of times. V and J are TRBV5-6 and TRBJ2-7; TRBD1 agrees at 8 bases. Germline V gene sequence: CDR1 SGHDT, CDR2 YYEEEE. Trimming at V came to 3 bases and at J to 4 bases, leaving 6 bases not matched to a gene. CDR3 size: 14 residues. The CDR3 spells CASSYGTGLYEQYF. In nucleotides, the CDR3 is TGTGCCAGCAGCTACGGGACAGGCCTTTACGAGCAGTACTTC.

The V gene is TRBV18, the J gene TRBJ2-1; D possibly corresponds to TRBD2 (11 bases). V lost 6 bases and J lost 8, with 38 bases in between. The CDR3 is 21 amino acids. Germline V lookup: CDR1 KGHSH, CDR2 LQKENI. The CDR3 region has the DNA TGTGCCAGCTCCCCAGTTCCGACAGGGGGCGGAAAACTAGCGGGAGAGCATGAGCAGTTCTTC. Protein sequence: CASSPVPTGGGKLAGEHEQFF.

The rearrangement uses TRBV10-3 and TRBJ2-5; 9 bases match TRBD2. Losses at the gene ends were 10 bases for V and 1 base for J; bases not matched to a gene: 7. This CDR3 is 14 amino acids long. Germline assignment: CDR1 ENHRY and CDR2 SYGVKD. CDR3 DNA sequence: TGTGCCACCAAATATAGCGGGAGCCAAGAGACCCAGTACTTC. This encodes CATKYSGSQETQYF.

A few counts support this clonotype. The rearrangement links TRBV18 to TRBJ2-5; D may be TRBD2 (7 bases). The CDR3 totals 14 residues. Trimming took off 6 bases at V and 3 bases at J, with 14 bases between the two ends. Germline values: CDR1 KGHSH, CDR2 LQKENI. CDR3 DNA: TGTGCCAGCTCTAACCGGGGGGCCGAAGAGACCCAGTACTTC. Translating it yields CASSNRGAEETQYF. Using reference TRBV18 and TRBJ2-5 for the parts outside the CDR3, the full variable domain is NAGVMQNPRHLVRRRGQEARLRCSPMKGHSHVYWYRQLPEEGLKFMVYLQKENIIDESGMPKERFSAEFPKEGPSILRIQQVVRGDSAAYFCASSNRGAEETQYFGPGTRLLVL.

The chain couples TRBV4-1 to TRBJ1-1, with D possibly TRBD1 on 5 matching bases. CDR3 length: 15 residues. CDR1 is MGHRA and CDR2 is YSYEKL in the germline V gene. V lost 3 bases and J 3 bases, leaving 14 bases between the germline ends. In nucleotides, the CDR3 is TGCGCCAGCAGCCATGGGGCGGTCAGAGACACTGAAGCTTTCTTT. Its protein is CASSHGAVRDTEAFF.

This clonotype was observed a handful of times. The chain joins TRBV7-9 to TRBJ2-7; tentatively, D is TRBD1 or TRBD2 (5 bases each). CDR1 is SEHNR and CDR2 is FQNEAQ in the germline V gene (reference sequence). V was trimmed by 5 bases and J by 5 bases, leaving 22 bases between them. The CDR3 covers 16 residues. Written as DNA, the CDR3 is TGTGCCAGCAGCCCAGGGTTGGGATTTTGGGGGAACGAGCAGTACTTC. Translation: CASSPGLGFWGNEQYF. Full variable domain (missing parts from reference TRBV7-9 and TRBJ2-7): DTGVSQNPRHKITKRGQNVTFRCDPISEHNRLYWYRQTLGQGPEFLTYFQNEAQLEKSRLLSDRFSAERPKGSFSTLEIQRTEQGDSAMYLCASSPGLGFWGNEQYFGPGTRLTVT.

This clonotype appeared a few times. The chain employs TRBV7-9 and TRBJ2-1; 12 bases are shared with TRBD2. V lost 5 bases, J lost 2 bases, and 25 bases stayed unmatched. This CDR3 has 23 amino acids. Germline V CDR1 and CDR2: SEHNR, FQNEAQ (reference sequence). The CDR3 nucleotides are TGTGCCAGCAGCCGTACCGATCCTAAGGGCCGACTAGCGGGAGTGAGGGCCTACAATGAGCAGTTCTTC. Its translation: CASSRTDPKGRLAGVRAYNEQFF.

The chain carries TRBV12-3 or TRBV12-4 and TRBJ2-1; D remains unclear. Trimming removed 10 bases from V and 8 bases from J, with 15 bases in between. The CDR3 loop spans 12 amino acids. The CDR3 here is CATSLGKYEQFF. The CDR3 coding sequence is TGTGCCACCTCACTCGGCAAGTATGAGCAGTTCTTC.

This clonotype was counted between two and nine times. This sequence joins TRBV29-1 and TRBJ1-5; 8 positions match TRBD1. CDR3 length equals 13 residues. Germline-derived CDR1 and CDR2 are SQVTM and ANQGSEA. With V trimmed by 7 bases and J by 3 bases, 5 bases remained unmatched. CDR3 sequence reads: CSAQTGVNQPQHF. The CDR3 DNA reads TGCAGCGCCCAGACAGGGGTCAATCAGCCCCAGCATTTT.

The chain combines TRBV7-9 with TRBJ2-7, with D maybe TRBD2 (5 bases). The V gene lost 1 base and the J gene lost 3 bases, with 13 bases spanning the gap. The CDR3 runs 15 residues. Germline assignment: CDR1 SEHNR and CDR2 FQNEAQ (reference sequence). DNA for the CDR3: TGTGCCAGCAGCTTAGGGAGGACGGGCGGCTACGAGCAGTACTTC. Its translation is CASSLGRTGGYEQYF.

This chain joins TRBV5-1 and TRBJ2-7; D call uncertain. Germline-derived CDR1 and CDR2 are SGHRS and YFSETQ. The CDR3 contains 15 residues. V lost 0 bases and J lost 0, with 10 bases in between. CDR3 amino acids: CASSLGRGRSYEQYF. CDR3 sequence (DNA): TGCGCCAGCAGCTTGGGTCGCGGCCGCTCCTACGAGCAGTACTTC.

The chain has TRBV7-3 and TRBJ1-1, with D uncertain. Germline lookup yields CDR1 SGHTA and CDR2 FQGTGA. The CDR3 has 13 amino acids. V shed 10 bases and J shed 0 bases, with 12 bases lying between them. DNA for the CDR3: TGTGCCACCCAACAGATCATGAACACTGAAGCTTTCTTT. Translation gives CATQQIMNTEAFF.

This clonotype has more than one count but fewer than ten. This chain joins TRBV7-6 and TRBJ2-3; 11 nucleotides agree with TRBD2. This CDR3 comprises 15 residues. With 3 bases clipped from V and 5 bases from J, the junction kept 4 bases outside the gene matches. Germline CDR1 SGHVS, CDR2 FNYEAQ. CDR3 protein: CASSFSGGVEDTQYF. CDR3 DNA: TGTGCCAGCAGCTTTAGCGGGGGGGTTGAAGATACGCAGTATTTT.

The rearrangement links TRBV29-1 to TRBJ1-1; D might be TRBD1 (5 bases). This CDR3 has 12 amino acids. Germline V gene lookup returns CDR1 SQVTM and CDR2 ANQGSEA. The V gene lost 7 bases and the J gene lost 6 bases, with 15 bases spanning the gap. Written as DNA, the CDR3 is TGCAGCGCGGAGGGTTTGGGGCCTGAAGCTTTCTTT. Translating it yields CSAEGLGPEAFF.

This clonotype has more than one count but fewer than ten. The V call is TRBV6-2 or TRBV6-3, the J call TRBJ2-7; D might be TRBD2 (6 bases). The V and J ends lost 7 bases and 0 bases respectively, with 22 bases between them. The germline CDR1 and CDR2 sequences are MNHEY and SVGEGT. The CDR3 has 17 amino acids. The CDR3 coding sequence is TGTGCCAGCACTACTGTCACCGGGACTGGGCCCTCCTACGAGCAGTACTTC. This sequence encodes CASTTVTGTGPSYEQYF.

This clonotype was seen a few times. The chain combines TRBV7-9 with TRBJ2-1; 12 bases line up with TRBD2. The CDR3 consists of 15 residues. Trimming cost V 1 base and J 6 bases; bases outside gene matches: 1. Germline V gives CDR1 SEHNR, CDR2 FQNEAQ (reference sequence). This CDR3 reads CASSLGTSGANEQFF. In DNA, the CDR3 is TGTGCCAGCAGCTTAGGGACTAGCGGGGCCAATGAGCAGTTCTTC.

The V gene is TRBV7-9, the J gene TRBJ2-4; 12 nucleotides agree with TRBD2. Germline values: CDR1 SEHNR, CDR2 FQNEAQ (reference sequence). The CDR3 spans 18 residues. With V trimmed by 5 bases and J by 0 bases, 8 bases remained unmatched. This CDR3 is CASSQTSGGRKAKNIQYF. The CDR3 nucleotides are TGTGCCAGCAGCCAGACTAGCGGGGGACGAAAAGCCAAAAACATTCAGTACTTC.

The CDR3 loop reads CASSAEAQGQNIQYF. The CDR3 bases are TGTGCCAGCAGCGCGGAGGCACAGGGGCAAAACATTCAGTACTTC. The chain joins TRBV4-2 to TRBJ2-4, with 7 bases matching TRBD1. This CDR3 comprises 15 residues. Germline loops: CDR1 LGHNA, CDR2 YNFKEQ. V lost 5 bases and J lost 5; bases outside the gene matches: 9.

The CDR3 nucleotides are TGTGCCAGCAGCCAAGAATATAGGGGCCTAATCGGGGGGACCCAGTACTTC. Translation gives CASSQEYRGLIGGTQYF. The V and J genes are TRBV4-2 and TRBJ2-5, with D possibly TRBD2 on 6 matching bases. The germline CDR1 and CDR2 sequences are LGHNA and YNFKEQ. The CDR3 has 17 amino acids. V lost 0 bases to trimming and J lost 7 bases, with 21 bases between them.

This clonotype was seen a handful of times. The J gene is TRBJ2-5, the V gene TRBV29-1; D might be TRBD1 (6 bases). Trimming pared 7 bases from V and 2 bases from J, leaving 14 bases between. Germline CDR1 and CDR2: SQVTM and ANQGSEA. The CDR3 has 13 residues. DNA for the CDR3: TGCAGCGCCCAGGGGTGGGGACAAGAGACCCAGTACTTC. This encodes CSAQGWGQETQYF.

This clonotype was detected a few times. Here the CDR3 reads CASTDLQETQYF. In DNA form, the CDR3 reads TGTGCCAGCACGGACTTGCAAGAGACCCAGTACTTC. This chain uses TRBV25-1 with TRBJ2-5, with TRBD2 as a possible D gene (5 bases). This CDR3 is built from 12 residues. V was pared by 7 bases and J by 2 bases, with 8 bases between. Germline loops: CDR1 MGHDK, CDR2 SYGVNS.

Many counts were recorded for this clonotype. CDR3 bases: TGCGCCAGCAGCTTGGTAGGACTAGACCCAAGCAATGAGCAGTTCTTC. Translated: CASSLVGLDPSNEQFF. J is TRBJ2-1 and V is TRBV5-1; 7 bases are shared with TRBD2. The J segment lost 6 bases and the V segment lost 0 bases, leaving 9 bases of the junction unmatched. CDR1 and CDR2 from the germline V gene are SGHRS and YFSETQ. The CDR3 is 16 residues long. The full variable domain, completed using reference TRBV5-1 and TRBJ2-1, is KAGVTQTPRYLIKTRGQQVTLSCSPISGHRSVSWYQQTPGQGLQFLFEYFSETQRNKGNFPGRFSGRQFSNSRSEMNVSTLELGDSALYLCASSLVGLDPSNEQFFGPGTRLTVL.

This clonotype was seen a handful of times. The chain uses TRBV21-1 and TRBJ1-1; the table assigns TRBD1, which was not confirmed against the DNA. TRBV21-1 is a pseudogene segment. There are 13 residues in the CDR3. The CDR3 spells CAPGRGTNTEAFF. As DNA, the CDR3 is TGTGCCCCAGGCCGGGGGACGAACACTGAAGCTTTCTTT.

In this sample, this clonotype turned up a few times. The V call is TRBV7-3, the J call TRBJ2-5, with no clear D. Trimming pared 6 bases from V and 0 bases from J, leaving 11 bases between. The CDR3 totals 14 residues. The germline CDR1 and CDR2 sequences are SGHTA and FQGTGA. The CDR3 loop reads CASRLSANQETQYF. The CDR3 coding sequence is TGTGCCAGCAGGTTATCGGCTAACCAAGAGACCCAGTACTTC. Filled out from reference TRBV7-3 and TRBJ2-5, the complete variable domain reads GAGVSQTPSNKVTEKGKYVELRCDPISGHTALYWYRQSLGQGPEFLIYFQGTGAADDSGLPNDRFFAVRPEGSVSTLKIQRTERGDSAVYLCASRLSANQETQYFGPGTRLLVL.